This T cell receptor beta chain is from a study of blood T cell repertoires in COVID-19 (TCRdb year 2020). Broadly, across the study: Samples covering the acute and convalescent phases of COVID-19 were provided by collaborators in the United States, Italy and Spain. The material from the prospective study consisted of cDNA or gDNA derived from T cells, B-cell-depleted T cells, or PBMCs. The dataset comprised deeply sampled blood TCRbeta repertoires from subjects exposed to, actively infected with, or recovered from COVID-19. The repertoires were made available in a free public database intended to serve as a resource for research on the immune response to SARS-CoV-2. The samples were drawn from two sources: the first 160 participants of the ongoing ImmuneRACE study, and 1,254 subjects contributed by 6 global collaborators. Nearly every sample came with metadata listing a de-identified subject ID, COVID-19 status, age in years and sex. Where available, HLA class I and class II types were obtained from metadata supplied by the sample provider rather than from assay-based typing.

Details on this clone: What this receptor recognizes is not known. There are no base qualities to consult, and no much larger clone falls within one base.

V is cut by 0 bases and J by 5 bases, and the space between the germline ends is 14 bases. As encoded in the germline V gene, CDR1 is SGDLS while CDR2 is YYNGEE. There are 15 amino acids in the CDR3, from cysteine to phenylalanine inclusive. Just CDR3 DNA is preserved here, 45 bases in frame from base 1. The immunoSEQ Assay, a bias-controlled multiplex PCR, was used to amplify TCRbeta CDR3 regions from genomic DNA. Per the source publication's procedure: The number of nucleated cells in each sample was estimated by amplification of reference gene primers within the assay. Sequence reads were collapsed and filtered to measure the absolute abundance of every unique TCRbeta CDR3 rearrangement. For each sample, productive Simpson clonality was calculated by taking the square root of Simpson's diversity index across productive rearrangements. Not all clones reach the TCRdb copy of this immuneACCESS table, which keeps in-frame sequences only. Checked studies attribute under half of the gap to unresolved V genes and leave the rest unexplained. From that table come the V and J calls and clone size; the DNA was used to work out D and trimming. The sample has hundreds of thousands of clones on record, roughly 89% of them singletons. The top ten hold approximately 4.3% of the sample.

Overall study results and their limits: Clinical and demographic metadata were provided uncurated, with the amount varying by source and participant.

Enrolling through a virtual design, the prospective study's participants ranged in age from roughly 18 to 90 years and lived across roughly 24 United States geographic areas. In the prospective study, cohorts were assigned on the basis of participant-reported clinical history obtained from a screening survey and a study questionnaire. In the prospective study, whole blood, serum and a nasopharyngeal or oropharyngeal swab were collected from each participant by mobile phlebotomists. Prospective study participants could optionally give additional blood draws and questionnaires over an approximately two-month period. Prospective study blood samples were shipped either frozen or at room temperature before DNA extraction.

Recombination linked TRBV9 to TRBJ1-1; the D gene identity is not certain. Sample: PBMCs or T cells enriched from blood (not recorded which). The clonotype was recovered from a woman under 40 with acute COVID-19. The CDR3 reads CASSVGGGIPTEAFF. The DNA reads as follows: TGTGCCAGCAGCGTAGGGGGAGGGATCCCTACTGAAGCTTTCTTT.